The 29 T cell receptor beta chains listed next were all sequenced from one sample in a study of T cells in tuberculosis. The time point was: new active TB diagnosis, blood taken before or within 7 days of starting treatment. Data came from immunoSEQ multiplex PCR; TCRdb stores just in-frame clones and leaves some out. The table lists tens of thousands of clones, 92% of them singletons. The sample here was PBMCs, taken at tuberculosis diagnosis. The receptors stem from an adult with tuberculosis.

In nucleotides, the CDR3 is TGTGCCACCAGCAGAGGTAGAGATAGCAATCAGCCCCAGCATTTT. It yields the protein CATSRGRDSNQPQHF. The chain links TRBV15 to TRBJ1-5; no reliable D call. Trimming took off 1 base at V and 0 bases at J, with 7 bases between the two ends. The germline V gene has CDR1 LNHNV and CDR2 YYDKDF (reference sequence). The CDR3 is 15 amino acids.

This clone was counted between two and nine times. This chain joins TRBV27 and TRBJ1-6; 7 nucleotides align to TRBD1. Germline CDR1 is MNHEY and CDR2 is SMNVEV (reference sequence). The CDR3 runs to 15 residues. V lost 0 bases to trimming and J lost 7 bases; unmatched junction nucleotides: 3. The CDR3 DNA is TGTGCCAGCAGTTTATCCAGGGGGTTAAATTCACCCCTCCACTTT. It encodes CASSLSRGLNSPLHF.

The chain employs TRBV28 and TRBJ2-7; possibly TRBD2 for D (6 bases). V shed 5 bases and J shed 0 bases, with 14 bases lying between them. This CDR3 has 15 amino acids. Germline CDR1 is MDHEN and CDR2 is SYDVKM. CDR3 sequence: CASSGGLRPSYEQYF. The CDR3 region has the DNA TGTGCCAGCAGTGGGGGACTGAGGCCCTCCTACGAGCAGTACTTC.

CDR3 amino acids: CASSSPDRAHEQFF. For the CDR3, the DNA is TGCGCCAGCAGCTCGCCGGACAGGGCCCATGAGCAGTTCTTC. This sequence joins TRBV5-1 and TRBJ2-1; TRBD1 matches at 8 bases. The CDR3 consists of 14 residues. Trimming removed 3 bases from V and 8 bases from J; junction bases left unmatched: 7. Germline CDR1 is SGHRS and CDR2 is YFSETQ.

The rearrangement uses TRBV5-1 and TRBJ2-7; 15 bases are a match to TRBD2. CDR3 length: 15 amino acids. In germline, CDR1 is SGHRS, CDR2 YFSETQ. With V trimmed by 4 bases and J by 4 bases, 3 bases remained unmatched. The CDR3, as DNA: TGCGCCAGCAGCGGGGGGACTAGCGGGAGGTACGAGCAGTACTTC. Translation: CASSGGTSGRYEQYF.

V usage is TRBV2 and J usage is TRBJ2-7, with D possibly being TRBD1 (5 bases). CDR1 is SNHLY, CDR2 FYNNEI, per germline. V lost 6 bases and J lost 6, with 18 bases in between. The CDR3 sequence is 14 residues long. CDR3 nucleotides: TGTGCCAGCAGATCAGGTGCAGGGCTCACCGAGCAGTACTTC. Protein product: CASRSGAGLTEQYF.

The chain is built from TRBV6-5 and TRBJ1-2; 9 nucleotides line up with TRBD1. V lost 7 bases and J lost 4; bases outside the gene matches: 10. The CDR3 runs 15 residues. Germline CDR1 is MNHEY and CDR2 is SVGAGI. CDR3 in amino acids: CASTLSGQGRYGYTF. The DNA of the CDR3 is TGTGCCAGCACCCTCTCGGGACAGGGTCGCTATGGCTACACCTTC.

The chain couples TRBV7-2 to TRBJ1-5; tentatively, D is TRBD1 (5 bases). The length of the CDR3 is 15 residues. Germline assignment: CDR1 SGHTA and CDR2 FQGNSA. Trimming left V 3 bases short and J 3 bases short, with 12 bases between. The CDR3 here is CASSLAGMANQPQHF. Written as DNA, the CDR3 is TGTGCCAGCAGCTTGGCAGGGATGGCCAATCAGCCCCAGCATTTT.

CDR3 sequence: CASSFDRGGTGELFF. In DNA form, the CDR3 reads TGTGCCAGCAGTTTTGACAGGGGTGGGACCGGGGAGCTGTTTTTT. The chain couples TRBV28 to TRBJ2-2; 8 bases fit TRBD1. The CDR3 is 15 residues long. Germline V gene sequence: CDR1 MDHEN, CDR2 SYDVKM. V gave up 3 bases and J gave up 5 bases; unmatched junction bases: 5.

The gene calls are TRBV11-2 and TRBJ2-3; 9 nucleotides match TRBD2. This CDR3 spans 16 amino acids. V gave up 8 bases and J gave up 3 bases; unmatched junction bases: 12. Germline-derived CDR1 and CDR2 are SGHAT and FQNNGV. CDR3 loop: CASRSGRGGRTDTQYF. DNA for the CDR3: TGTGCCAGCCGCTCGGGGCGGGGGGGCCGGACAGATACGCAGTATTTT.

The rearrangement joins TRBV28 to TRBJ1-4; the D gene is possibly TRBD1 (5 bases). The CDR3 spans 18 residues. The germline V and J ends were trimmed by 6 bases and 1 base, with 21 bases remaining between them. Germline V gene lookup returns CDR1 MDHEN and CDR2 SYDVKM. DNA for the CDR3: TGTGCCAGCAGCCCTCTAGGGGTCCCGAGTAAAACTAATGAAAAACTGTTTTTT. It yields the protein CASSPLGVPSKTNEKLFF.

The CDR3 protein is CASIPRGTLRSGYTF. The CDR3 DNA sequence: TGTGCCAGTATCCCTCGGGGAACACTAAGAAGTGGCTACACCTTC. This sequence joins TRBV19 and TRBJ1-2; D remains unclear. In germline, CDR1 is LNHDA, CDR2 SQIVND (reference sequence). The ends were cut back, 7 bases at V and 7 bases at J, with 22 bases in the middle. The CDR3 contains 15 residues.

This CDR3 is CASSPKQGVRTYEQYF. For the CDR3, the DNA is TGTGCCAGCTCACCGAAACAGGGGGTAAGGACCTACGAGCAGTACTTC. The chain uses TRBV18 and TRBJ2-7, with TRBD1 matching over 8 bases. The junction had 9 bases not matched to a gene; V was cut back by 3 bases and J by 2 bases. CDR3 length: 16 amino acids. Per the germline V gene, CDR1 is KGHSH and CDR2 is LQKENI.

The rearrangement uses TRBV7-9 and TRBJ1-4; possibly TRBD1 for D (5 bases). V was cut by 5 bases and J by 0 bases, with 10 bases left in between. This CDR3 comprises 15 residues. Germline CDR1 SEHNR, CDR2 FQNEAQ (reference sequence). In nucleotides, the CDR3 is TGTGCCAGCAGCGAAGGGGTTGCAACTAATGAAAAACTGTTTTTT. Translating it yields CASSEGVATNEKLFF.

The chain joins TRBV29-1 to TRBJ2-4; 7 nucleotides match TRBD1. The CDR3 is 14 amino acids. V shed 4 bases and J 9 bases; nucleotides not matched to a gene: 12. CDR1 and CDR2 from the germline V gene are SQVTM and ANQGSEA. DNA for the CDR3: TGCAGCGTTGGGACGAGGGGGCGTATGTGCATTCAGTACTTC. Protein: CSVGTRGRMCIQYF.

The J gene is TRBJ2-7, the V gene TRBV19; D gene uncertain. The CDR3 is made up of 14 amino acids. Germline CDR1 LNHDA, CDR2 SQIVND (reference sequence). The ends were cut back, 2 bases at V and 0 bases at J, with 8 bases in the middle. The CDR3 reads CASSIQASSYEQYF. CDR3 sequence (DNA): TGTGCCAGTAGTATACAGGCCAGCTCCTACGAGCAGTACTTC.

The chain has TRBV9 and TRBJ1-6; D perhaps matches TRBD1 (6 bases). Germline lookup yields CDR1 SGDLS and CDR2 YYNGEE. The CDR3 has 14 residues. The V and J ends lost 4 bases and 6 bases respectively, with 11 bases between them. CDR3 sequence: CASSIQGFNSPLHF. CDR3 DNA sequence: TGTGCCAGCAGCATCCAGGGGTTTAATTCACCCCTCCACTTT.

The rearrangement uses TRBV7-9 and TRBJ1-5; possibly TRBD1 for D (6 bases). The CDR3 contains 14 residues. Looked up from germline, CDR1 is SEHNR and CDR2 is FQNEAQ (reference sequence). V lost 6 bases and J lost 4, with 13 bases in between. CDR3 amino acids: CASSTYQGNQPQHF. The CDR3 region has the DNA TGTGCCAGCAGTACGTACCAGGGGAATCAGCCCCAGCATTTT.

The chain recombines TRBV15 with TRBJ2-6, with a tentative D call TRBD1 (5 bases). V shed 0 bases and J shed 2 bases, with 8 bases lying between them. Germline-derived CDR1 and CDR2 are LNHNV and YYDKDF (reference sequence). The CDR3 sequence is 16 residues long. This chain's CDR3 is CATSRDRVTGANVLTF. As DNA, the CDR3 is TGTGCCACCAGCAGAGACAGGGTAACTGGGGCCAACGTCCTGACTTTC.

J is TRBJ1-4 and V is TRBV5-1; D is uncertain. CDR1 is SGHRS and CDR2 is YFSETQ in the germline V gene. The CDR3 contains 14 residues. Between the trimmed V and J ends, which lost 3 bases and 0 bases, there was a span of 6 bases. The CDR3 here is CASSSHATNEKLFF. DNA of the CDR3: TGCGCCAGCAGCTCACATGCAACTAATGAAAAACTGTTTTTT.

The V gene is TRBV12-5, the J gene TRBJ1-6; the D gene is possibly TRBD1 (6 bases). V gave up 1 base and J gave up 9 bases, with 13 bases separating them. Germline V CDR1 and CDR2: LGHNT, FRNRAP. There are 15 residues in the CDR3. The DNA for the CDR3 is TGTGCTAGTGGTTTGGCTCGGGGGGGGCCTTCACCCCTCCACTTT. Translating it yields CASGLARGGPSPLHF.

This clone was found a few times. The rearrangement links TRBV2 to TRBJ2-5; D is possibly TRBD1 (6 bases). This CDR3 spans 15 amino acids. The germline gives CDR1 SNHLY, CDR2 FYNNEI. V was trimmed by 10 bases and J by 0 bases, leaving 18 bases between them. The CDR3, as DNA: TGTGCCACGTACTTGTCCGGGACACACCAAGAGACCCAGTACTTC. It codes for CATYLSGTHQETQYF.

The chain employs TRBV30 and TRBJ2-2; TRBD1 might be the D (6 bases). The ends were cut back, 1 base at V and 6 bases at J, with 12 bases in the middle. Germline V gene data show CDR1 as GTSNPN and CDR2 as SVGIG (reference sequence). This CDR3 region has 14 residues. CDR3 amino acids: CAWSARDRSGELFF. The CDR3 nucleotides read TGTGCCTGGAGTGCCCGAGACAGGTCCGGGGAGCTGTTTTTT.

CDR3 residues: CASSSGTGQGSYEQYF. The CDR3 DNA reads as TGTGCCAGCAGCTCAGGAACGGGACAGGGCTCCTACGAGCAGTACTTC. J is TRBJ2-7 and V is TRBV7-8; 9 bases are shared with TRBD1. Germline V gene lookup returns CDR1 SGHVS and CDR2 FQNEAQ. This CDR3 is 16 amino acids long. With 4 bases clipped from V and 0 bases from J, the junction kept 7 bases outside the gene matches.

The chain joins TRBV2 to TRBJ1-1; D remains unclear. Germline V gene data show CDR1 as SNHLY and CDR2 as FYNNEI. Trimming pared 6 bases from V and 4 bases from J, leaving 12 bases between. This CDR3 is built from 13 residues. Here the CDR3 reads CASRKTGGTEAFF. Here the CDR3 DNA reads TGTGCCAGCAGGAAGACGGGTGGCACTGAAGCTTTCTTT. Filled out from reference TRBV2 and TRBJ1-1, the complete variable domain reads EPEVTQTPSHQVTQMGQEVILRCVPISNHLYFYWYRQILGQKVEFLVSFYNNEISEKSEIFDDQFSVERPDGSNFTLKIRSTKLEDSAMYFCASRKTGGTEAFFGQGTRLTVV.

The DNA for the CDR3 is TGTGCCAGTGGACTAGCGGGAGGTACTTACAATGAGCAGTTCTTC. The encoded protein is CASGLAGGTYNEQFF. The chain joins TRBV19 to TRBJ2-1; TRBD2 matches at 14 bases. The CDR3 has 15 residues. Trimming took 8 bases from V and 4 from J; bases not matched to a gene: 4. Germline CDR1 reads LNHDA; CDR2 reads SQIVND (reference sequence).

The chain carries TRBV4-1 and TRBJ2-1, with 12 bases lining up with TRBD2. This CDR3 region has 16 residues. CDR1 and CDR2 from the germline V gene are MGHRA and YSYEKL. With 2 bases clipped from V and 9 bases from J, the junction kept 8 bases outside the gene matches. The CDR3 DNA reads as TGCGCCAGCAGCCAACACCTAGCGGGAGGGTCGGCTGAGCAGTTCTTC. Encoded protein: CASSQHLAGGSAEQFF.

The rearrangement links TRBV28 to TRBJ2-7; TRBD2 matches 9 bases. Germline lookup yields CDR1 MDHEN and CDR2 SYDVKM. Trimming cost V 2 bases and J 5 bases; bases outside gene matches: 13. This CDR3 contains 17 residues. In DNA form, the CDR3 reads TGTGCCAGCAGTTTAAAAGCGGGAGGTCGTGTTAGCGACGAGCAGTACTTC. Its translation: CASSLKAGGRVSDEQYF.

The chain uses TRBV2 and TRBJ2-3; tentative D call: TRBD2 (6 bases). Germline V gene data show CDR1 as SNHLY and CDR2 as FYNNEI. The CDR3 totals 16 residues. The V gene lost 1 base and the J gene lost 3 bases, with 14 bases spanning the gap. Here the CDR3 reads CASSEGTGVGTDTQYF. CDR3 DNA: TGTGCCAGCAGTGAAGGAACGGGAGTGGGGACAGATACGCAGTATTTT. The complete variable domain, with remaining parts taken from reference TRBV2 and TRBJ2-3, reads EPEVTQTPSHQVTQMGQEVILRCVPISNHLYFYWYRQILGQKVEFLVSFYNNEISEKSEIFDDQFSVERPDGSNFTLKIRSTKLEDSAMYFCASSEGTGVGTDTQYFGPGTRLTVL.